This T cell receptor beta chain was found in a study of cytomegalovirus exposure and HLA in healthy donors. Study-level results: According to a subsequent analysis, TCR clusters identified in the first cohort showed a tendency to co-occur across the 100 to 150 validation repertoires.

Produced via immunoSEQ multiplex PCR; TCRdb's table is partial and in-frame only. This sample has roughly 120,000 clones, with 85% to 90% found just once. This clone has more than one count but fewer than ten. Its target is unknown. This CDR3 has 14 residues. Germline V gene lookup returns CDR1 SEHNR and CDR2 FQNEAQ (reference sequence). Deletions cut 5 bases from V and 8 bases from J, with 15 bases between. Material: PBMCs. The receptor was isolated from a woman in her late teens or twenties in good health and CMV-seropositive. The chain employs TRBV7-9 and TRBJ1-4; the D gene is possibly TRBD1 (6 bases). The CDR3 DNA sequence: TGTGCCAGCAGCACACAGGGATTTGGGGAAAAACTGTTTTTT. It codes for CASSTQGFGEKLFF. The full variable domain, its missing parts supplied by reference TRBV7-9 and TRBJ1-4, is DTGVSQNPRHKITKRGQNVTFRCDPISEHNRLYWYRQTLGQGPEFLTYFQNEAQLEKSRLLSDRFSAERPKGSFSTLEIQRTEQGDSAMYLCASSTQGFGEKLFFGSGTQLSVL.